This T cell receptor (gamma chain) appears in the sequencing data of a study of gamma delta lymphoproliferative disorders and STAT genes. Overall study: Delta-chain libraries followed the EuroClonality-NGS standard operating procedure. Whole-study findings and limits: In whole-repertoire clustering, gamma separated patients from controls, unlike delta.

By sample share, this clone is medium-sized. Its specificity is unknown. TCRdb reanalysed the multiplex PCR reads with CATT. This sample has roughly 1,400 gamma-chain clones, with almost 10% found just once. Sequencing used genomic DNA taken from PBMCs of patients and controls. Age- and sex-matched healthy adult donors provided control blood. J lost 7 bases, V lost 0 bases, and 9 bases had no gene match. Germline CDR1 VENAVY, CDR2 YDSYNSRV. The CDR3 length is 14 residues. The sequence came from a human donor in good health. The sample comprised blood. The chain recombines TRGV8 with TRGJ1 or TRGJ2. Here the J gene was assigned by germline matching of the DNA, as TCRdb has none. The CDR3 nucleotides read TGTGCCACCTGGGATAGGCGCCCATGGTATAAGAAACTCTTT. As protein: CATWDRRPWYKKLF.